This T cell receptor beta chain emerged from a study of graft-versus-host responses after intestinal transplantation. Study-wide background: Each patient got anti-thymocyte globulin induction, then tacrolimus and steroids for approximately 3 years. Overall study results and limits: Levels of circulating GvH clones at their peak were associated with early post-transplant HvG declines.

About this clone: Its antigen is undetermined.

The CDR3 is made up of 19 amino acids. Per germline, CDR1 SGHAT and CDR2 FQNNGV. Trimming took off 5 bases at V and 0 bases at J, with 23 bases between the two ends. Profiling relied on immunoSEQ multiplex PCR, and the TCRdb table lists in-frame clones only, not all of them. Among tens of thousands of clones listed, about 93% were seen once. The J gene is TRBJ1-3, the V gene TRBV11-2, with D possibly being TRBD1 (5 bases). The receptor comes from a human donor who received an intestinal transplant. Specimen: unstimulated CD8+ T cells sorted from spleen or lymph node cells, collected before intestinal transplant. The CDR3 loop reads CASSGHSWQGTTSGNTIYF. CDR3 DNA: TGTGCCAGCAGCGGACATTCTTGGCAGGGAACAACCTCTGGAAACACCATATATTTT.